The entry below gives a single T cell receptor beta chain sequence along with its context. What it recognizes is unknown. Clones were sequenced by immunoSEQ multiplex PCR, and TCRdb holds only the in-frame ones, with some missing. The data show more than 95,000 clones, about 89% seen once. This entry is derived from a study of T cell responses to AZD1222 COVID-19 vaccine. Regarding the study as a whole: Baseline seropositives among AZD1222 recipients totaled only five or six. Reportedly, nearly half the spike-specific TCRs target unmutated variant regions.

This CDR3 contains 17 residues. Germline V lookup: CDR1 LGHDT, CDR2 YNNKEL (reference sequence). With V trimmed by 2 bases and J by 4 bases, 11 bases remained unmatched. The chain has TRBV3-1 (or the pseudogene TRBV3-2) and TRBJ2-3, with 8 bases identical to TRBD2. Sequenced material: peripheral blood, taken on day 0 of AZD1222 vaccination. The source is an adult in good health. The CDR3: CASSQPIAGNWADTQYF. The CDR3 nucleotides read TGTGCCAGCAGCCAACCAATAGCGGGGAATTGGGCAGATACGCAGTATTTT.